The clone carrying this T cell receptor (beta chain) appeared many times. These data come from a study of T cells after yellow fever vaccination. MiXCR, run by TCRdb on the 5' RACE reads, gives a single entry per CDR3 protein. The table lists about 27,000 distinct CDR3 sequences, 4.5% of them singletons. Trimming took 2 bases from V and 4 from J; bases not matched to a gene: 13. CDR1 and CDR2 from the germline V gene are SGHTA and FQGNSA. The CDR3 is 17 residues long. Study conclusions and caveats: Only a small proportion of the clonotypes turned up in both the CD4 and the CD8 compartments, likely arising from convergent recombination. For sorted memory subsets on day 0, almost all vaccine-responding clonotypes were undetectable.

The chain is built from TRBV7-2 and TRBJ2-5, with 7 bases identical to TRBD2. This receptor was identified in a young man who received the YFV17D yellow fever vaccine. The sample in question was PBMCs, either bulk or a sorted T-cell subset (CD4+, CD8+, memory, or dextramer-sorted; not recorded which), obtained on the day of the yellow fever booster vaccination. CDR3 sequence: CASSLFLRDYTIETQYF. The CDR3 nucleotides are TGTGCCAGCAGCTTATTCCTCCGGGACTACACAATAGAGACCCAGTACTTC.